The clone carrying this T cell receptor (beta chain) was detected once. Its antigen is still unknown. J lost 10 bases, V lost 5 bases, and 13 bases had no gene match. The length of the CDR3 is 15 residues. The germline gives CDR1 SNHLY, CDR2 FYNNEI. These data originate in a study of Ad26.COV2.S vaccination and SARS-CoV-2 variants. General study results and limits: Higher spike-specific TCR breadth was found in vaccine recipients than in placebo recipients. Recipients of either vaccine or placebo displayed similar breadth of non-spike TCRs.

Clones were sequenced by immunoSEQ multiplex PCR, and TCRdb holds only the in-frame ones, with some missing. The repertoire includes about 350,000 clones, roughly 94% of them detected once, and 3.9% sits in the top ten. The TCR originated in a human donor who had recovered from COVID-19. This specimen was peripheral blood, taken after recovery from COVID-19. The J gene is TRBJ2-3, the V gene TRBV2; 9 nucleotides align to TRBD1. The CDR3 nucleotides are TGTGCCAGCAGTCCAGACAGGGGGTCGGTAGGGGCGCAGTATTTT. It codes for CASSPDRGSVGAQYF.